These 9 T cell receptor beta chains share one sample of origin, sequenced in a study of post-analysis software for immune sequencing data. No antigen has been identified for these receptors. Unique molecular identifiers were built into the TCR beta cDNA libraries. TCRdb fed the PCR reads into MiXCR, producing one record per CDR3 protein. The sample lists around 700,000 distinct CDR3 sequences; roughly three fifths were seen once. Overall study results and limits: Five or six TRBV segments, TRBV5-6, TRBV5-1 and TRBV20-1 among them, were found more frequent in patients than controls.

The sequenced material came from blood. These receptors originate from a girl aged 2 to 10 with multiple sclerosis.

This clonotype was recorded a few times. The rearrangement links TRBV12-3 or TRBV12-4 to TRBJ1-5, with D perhaps TRBD1 (5 bases). Trimming stripped 5 bases from V and 0 bases from J, with 17 bases between. The CDR3 is 17 amino acids. In DNA, the CDR3 is TGTGCCAGCAGTCCGGAATACGGGACTGATAGCAATCAGCCCCAGCATTTT. Its translation is CASSPEYGTDSNQPQHF.

This clonotype has just a few counts. This chain joins TRBV11-2 and TRBJ1-6; D not resolved. Trimming pared 1 base from V and 7 bases from J, leaving 8 bases between. Germline V lookup: CDR1 SGHAT, CDR2 FQNNGV. The CDR3 sequence is 14 residues long. CDR3 DNA: TGTGCCAGCAGCTTAGGAGACTCAAATTCACCCCTCCACTTT. Amino acid sequence: CASSLGDSNSPLHF.

This chain links TRBV4-1 with TRBJ2-4; possibly TRBD2 for D (6 bases). With the DNA end fitting TRBJ2-7 better, the J assignment may be wrong. There are 14 residues in the CDR3. Germline loops: CDR1 MGHRA, CDR2 YSYEKL. CDR3 in amino acids: CASSLRDWVDEQYF. DNA of the CDR3: TGCGCCAGCAGCCTGCGGGACTGGGTCGACGAGCAGTACTTC.

This sequence joins TRBV12-3 or TRBV12-4 and TRBJ2-4; 8 bases are shared with TRBD1. The J segment lost 0 bases and the V segment lost 5 bases, leaving 6 bases of the junction unmatched. CDR3 length: 16 residues. CDR3 DNA: TGTGCCAGCAGTCCCTGGACAGGGCTAGCCAAAAACATTCAGTACTTC. It encodes CASSPWTGLAKNIQYF.

The V call is TRBV11-2, the J call TRBJ2-1, with a weak D call TRBD2 (5 bases). The germline CDR1 and CDR2 sequences are SGHAT and FQNNGV. V lost 5 bases, J lost 4 bases, and 9 bases lay in between. This CDR3 spans 13 amino acids. This chain's CDR3 is CASSPTNYNEQFF. CDR3 sequence (DNA): TGTGCCAGCAGCCCGACTAATTACAATGAGCAGTTCTTC.

The J gene is TRBJ1-2, the V gene TRBV24-1; no firm D call. The length of the CDR3 is 16 residues. Germline lookup yields CDR1 KGHDR and CDR2 SFDVKD. With 2 bases removed from V and 4 bases from J, the gap between germline ends came to 16 bases. As DNA, the CDR3 is TGTGCCACCAGTGATTCTGGTACTCCGCAATTCTATGGCTACACCTTC. It yields the protein CATSDSGTPQFYGYTF.

As for this clonotype: The junction departs from germline at one end; a sequencing error may be responsible. This chain uses TRBV4-1 with TRBJ2-3; 8 positions agree with TRBD2. This CDR3 region has 18 residues. The germline CDR1 and CDR2 sequences are MGHRA and YSYEKL. CDR3 region: CASSLRTGASGSTDTQYF. CDR3 nucleotide sequence: TGTGCCAGCAGCCTTAGGACCGGGGCTAGCGGGTCCACAGATACGCAGTATTTT.

V gene TRBV12-3 or TRBV12-4 combines with J gene TRBJ2-3, with no clear D. V was cut by 3 bases and J by 7 bases, with 5 bases left in between. This CDR3 spans 11 amino acids. The DNA for the CDR3 is TGTGCCAGCAGTTTCCTGAATACGCAGTATTTT. Its translation is CASSFLNTQYF.

The chain combines TRBV7-2 with TRBJ1-2; 12 nucleotides match TRBD1. The CDR3 sequence is 17 residues long. Germline V gene sequence: CDR1 SGHTA, CDR2 FQGNSA. J was trimmed by 4 bases and V by 2 bases; bases with no gene match: 8. CDR3 sequence reads: CASSLSGQGALFYGYTF. CDR3 nucleotides: TGTGCCAGCAGCTTATCGGGACAGGGGGCGTTGTTCTATGGCTACACCTTC.